This record covers a single T cell receptor beta chain. Its antigen specificity is not known. Base qualities are not at hand, and no much larger clone is one base apart. TCR CDR3 regions were amplified from genomic DNA by multiplex PCR using the deep immunoSEQ assay. Extracted genomic DNA from each cell subset was spread evenly across all wells of several immunoSEQ 96-well plates, with each plate serving as a replicate. For sorted subsets, about 0.2 ug genomic DNA, equal to 30,000 to 35,000 T cell genomes, was loaded into each replicate PCR. Purified libraries were quantified with a Qubit 3.0 fluorometer, sized on a Bioanalyzer 2100, and re-quantified with the KAPA Library Quantification kit. A separate single-read 150-cycle Illumina NextSeq 550 flow cell was used to sequence each immunoSEQ 96-well plate. The source study handled its data this way. The immunoSEQ output contained only junctional sequences without quality scores, so filtering could not match that applied to full-length reads. Sequences were annotated with PyIR, a Python wrapper for IgBLAST v1.9, and V/J genes and CDR3 were assigned using IMGT germline references. Reads were removed for weak V/J assignments (E-value above 1e-6), missing CDR3, stop codons, out-of-frame junctions, or ambiguous translated residues. A V3J clonotype was defined by an identical inferred V gene, J gene, and CDR3 amino acid sequence. Percentage overlap between repertoires was calculated by dividing the number of shared unique clonotypes by the size of the smaller repertoire. Three approaches were used to assess repertoire richness: RTK rarefaction, the Chao1 estimator, and Recon v2.1 estimates of unobserved clonotypes. Generation probabilities for all TCRbeta clonotypes obtained by the gDNA method from four donors were computed using OLGA. The clones in this table, taken by TCRdb from immuneACCESS, are in-frame only. Not every clone is retained; where verified, under half of the shortfall comes from an unresolved V gene, and the cause of the rest is unknown. V and J calls and clone size follow that table, whereas D and trimming were derived from the DNA. The sample table shows about 330,000 clones, and roughly 70% are seen once. The leading ten clones occupy over 9% of the sample.

Donors were healthy HIV-negative adults with no recently reported acute infections or vaccinations. Only Caucasian adults living in Nashville, Tennessee, USA were represented among the donors. Magnetic negative selection was used to enrich CD4+ T cells, after which naive cells were positively selected on CD45RA and the negative fraction became the memory subset. Blood was collected by leukapheresis, and PBMCs were isolated by Ficoll-Histopaque density gradient centrifugation and then cryopreserved in liquid nitrogen vapor phase. Purity and quantity of every magnetically sorted T cell population were checked by analytical flow cytometry. Genomic DNA was isolated from each sorted fraction and quantified by UV absorbance on a Nanodrop 2000c. The record originates from a study of shared clonotypes between healthy human individuals (dated by TCRdb to between 2020 and 2021). Looking at the study overall: A couple of women and a few men aged 18 to 49 years were included in the cohort. For each donor, CD4 naive and CD4 memory were each given three plates, CD8 naive was given two plates, and CD8 memory was given one plate. To estimate repertoire size and how much clonotype sharing occurs between individuals, the study deeply sequenced the blood TCR repertoires of about 5 healthy adults. To increase sequencing depth and limit assay-specific biases, different laboratories used diverse techniques to prepare libraries and sequence TCR repertoires. Leukapheresis yielded between about 0.9 and 8.9 billion PBMCs per donor. What the study reported, not specific to this receptor: Clonotypes shared by all four sorted-subset donors showed higher generation probabilities than non-shared clonotypes. Based on pairwise subsampling, the degree of clonotype sharing among donors was expected to be affected by sequencing depth. Sampling was limited to blood, and TCR repertoires in tissue likely differ from TCR repertoires in blood. Sharing across several donors was observed for approximately 4.6% of naive CD4, under 4% of naive CD8, 2% to 2.5% of memory CD4, and roughly 0.4% of memory CD8 clonotypes. Estimated clonotype richness was generally larger for naive than for memory subsets. The small number of donors limited the genetic and exposure-history diversity represented. Rarefaction of sorted-subset datasets indicated incomplete sequencing despite the large sequencing depth.

The CDR3 contains 12 residues, cysteine and phenylalanine counted. The entry retains the CDR3 DNA only, 36 bases that are in frame from base 1. CDR1 and CDR2 are drawn from the germline V gene (reference sequence): SEHNR, FQNEAQ. Deletion took 2 bases off V and 7 bases off J, with a span of 5 bases between the germline ends. The sample taken for sequencing was memory CD4+ T cells sorted from blood. The intended sense of this specimen's cell subset or site label: CD45RA-negative fraction. The chain is encoded by TRBV7-9 joined to TRBJ2-2; no D gene is confidently identified. This sequence was found in a man aged 25 to 40 in good health. The CDR3 sequence is CASSLKGGELFF. The DNA sequence is given as TGTGCCAGCAGCTTAAAGGGCGGGGAGCTGTTTTTT.